The sequence of this T cell receptor (beta chain) was determined in a study of blood T cell repertoires in COVID-19. Whole-study context: From the United States, Italy and Spain came samples of acute and convalescent COVID-19. T cells, B-cell-depleted T cells, or PBMCs provided the cDNA or gDNA that served as material.

CDR3 length: 14 residues. V lost 2 bases, J lost 7 bases, and 5 bases stayed unmatched. Looked up from germline, CDR1 is MDHEN and CDR2 is SYDVKM. In the authors' methods: Reference gene primer amplification gave nucleated cell count estimates. Produced via immunoSEQ multiplex PCR; TCRdb's table is partial and in-frame only. From that table come the V and J calls and clone size; the DNA was used to work out D and trimming. The repertoire holds 150,000 to 200,000 clones, 65% to 85% seen once, with approximately 10% in the top ten. This chain connects TRBV28 to TRBJ2-5, with 9 bases lining up with TRBD1. Material for sequencing was peripheral blood. This clonotype originated in a man aged 55 to 70 with active or convalescent COVID-19. CDR3 residues: CASSLGTGIGTQYF. CDR3 coding DNA: TGTGCCAGCAGTTTAGGGACAGGGATTGGGACCCAGTACTTC.